The source of this T cell receptor beta chain is a study of blood T cell repertoires in COVID-19. Trimming left V 4 bases short and J 1 base short, with 7 bases between. From germline, CDR1 is MNHEY and CDR2 SVGAGI. CDR3 length equals 13 residues. This clone occurred a few times. Sequencing was performed with immunoSEQ multiplex PCR; in TCRdb, only in-frame clones are kept and a portion is missing. The sample has approximately 310,000 clones, approximately 91% seen once. V and J are TRBV6-5 and TRBJ1-1; the D gene is possibly TRBD1 (5 bases). The TCR was taken from a man in his sixties who had recovered from COVID-19. Material: PBMCs or T cells enriched from blood (not recorded which). The CDR3 spells CASSWGENTEAFF. The CDR3 DNA reads TGTGCCAGCAGTTGGGGGGAGAACACTGAAGCTTTCTTT.